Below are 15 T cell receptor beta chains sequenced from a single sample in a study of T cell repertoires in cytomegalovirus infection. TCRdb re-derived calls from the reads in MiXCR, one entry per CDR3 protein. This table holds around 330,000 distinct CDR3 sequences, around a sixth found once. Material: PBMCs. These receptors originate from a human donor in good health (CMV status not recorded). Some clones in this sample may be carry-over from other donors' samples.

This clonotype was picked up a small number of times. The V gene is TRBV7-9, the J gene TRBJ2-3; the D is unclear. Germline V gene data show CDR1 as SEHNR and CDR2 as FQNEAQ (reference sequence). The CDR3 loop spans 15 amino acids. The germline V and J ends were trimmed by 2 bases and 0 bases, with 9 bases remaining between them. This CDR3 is CASSLKQISTDTQYF. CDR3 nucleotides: TGTGCCAGCAGCTTAAAGCAGATCAGCACAGATACGCAGTATTTT.

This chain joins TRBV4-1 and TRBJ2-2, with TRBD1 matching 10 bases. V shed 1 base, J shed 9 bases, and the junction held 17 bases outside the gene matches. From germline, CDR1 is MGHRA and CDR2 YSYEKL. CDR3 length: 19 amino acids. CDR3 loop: CASSQAGTGVEMGRRELFF. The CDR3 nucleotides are TGCGCCAGCAGCCAAGCCGGGACAGGGGTGGAGATGGGACGCAGGGAGCTGTTTTTT.

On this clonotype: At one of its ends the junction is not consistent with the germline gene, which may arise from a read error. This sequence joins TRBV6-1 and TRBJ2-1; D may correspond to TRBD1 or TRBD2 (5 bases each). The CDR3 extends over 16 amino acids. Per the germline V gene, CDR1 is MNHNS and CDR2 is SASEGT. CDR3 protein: CDSSEYRDRRYNEQFF. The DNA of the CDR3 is TGTGACAGCAGTGAGTACCGGGACCGTCGTTACAATGAGCAGTTCTTC.

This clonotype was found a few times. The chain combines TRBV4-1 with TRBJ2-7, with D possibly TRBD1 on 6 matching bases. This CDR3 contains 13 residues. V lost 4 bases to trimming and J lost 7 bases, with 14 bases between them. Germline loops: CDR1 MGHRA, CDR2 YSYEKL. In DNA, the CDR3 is TGCGCCAGCAGCCGGAGAGAGGGGGAAGAGCAGTACTTC. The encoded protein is CASSRREGEEQYF.

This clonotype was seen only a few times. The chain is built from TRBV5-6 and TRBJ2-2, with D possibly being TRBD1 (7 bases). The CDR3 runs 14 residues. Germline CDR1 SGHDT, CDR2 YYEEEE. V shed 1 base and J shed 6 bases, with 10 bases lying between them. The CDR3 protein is CASSLTGEAGELFF. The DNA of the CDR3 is TGTGCCAGCAGCTTGACAGGGGAGGCCGGGGAGCTGTTTTTT.

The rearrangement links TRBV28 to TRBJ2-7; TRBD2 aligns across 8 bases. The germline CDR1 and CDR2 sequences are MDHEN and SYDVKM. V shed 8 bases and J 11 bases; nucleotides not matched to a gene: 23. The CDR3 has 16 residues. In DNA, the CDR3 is TGTGCCAGCTCTCTATTATCCACCCCCACAGCGGGGGCGGAGTACTTC. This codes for CASSLLSTPTAGAEYF.

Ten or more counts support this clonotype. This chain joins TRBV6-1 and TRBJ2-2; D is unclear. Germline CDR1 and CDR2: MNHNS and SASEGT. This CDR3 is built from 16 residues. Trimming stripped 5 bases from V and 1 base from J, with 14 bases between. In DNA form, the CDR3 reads TGTGCCAGCAGTCCCTCCCGGACGGGGAACACCGGGGAGCTGTTTTTT. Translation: CASSPSRTGNTGELFF.

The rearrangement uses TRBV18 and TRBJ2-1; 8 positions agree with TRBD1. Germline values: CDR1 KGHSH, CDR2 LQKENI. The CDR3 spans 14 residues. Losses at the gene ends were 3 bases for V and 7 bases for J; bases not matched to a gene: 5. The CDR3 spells CASSPQGAENEQFF. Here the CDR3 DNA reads TGTGCCAGCTCACCTCAGGGGGCCGAAAATGAGCAGTTCTTC.

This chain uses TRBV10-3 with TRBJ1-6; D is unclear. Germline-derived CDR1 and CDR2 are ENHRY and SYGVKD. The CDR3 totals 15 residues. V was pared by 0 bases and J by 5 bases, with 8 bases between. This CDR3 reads CAISESGRNNSPLHF. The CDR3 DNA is TGTGCCATCAGTGAGTCGGGCAGAAATAATTCACCCCTCCACTTT.

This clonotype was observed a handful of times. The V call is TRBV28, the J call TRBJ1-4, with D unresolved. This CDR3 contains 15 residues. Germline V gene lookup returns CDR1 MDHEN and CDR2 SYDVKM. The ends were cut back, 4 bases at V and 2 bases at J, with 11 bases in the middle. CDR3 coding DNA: TGTGCCAGCAGTTCCCCCGGCGTCACTAATGAAAAACTGTTTTTT. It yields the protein CASSSPGVTNEKLFF.

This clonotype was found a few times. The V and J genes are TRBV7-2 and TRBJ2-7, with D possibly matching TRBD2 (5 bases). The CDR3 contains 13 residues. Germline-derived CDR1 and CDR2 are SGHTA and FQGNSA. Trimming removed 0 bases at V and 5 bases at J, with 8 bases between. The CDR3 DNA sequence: TGTGCCAGCAGCTTAGCCTGGCGGGACGAGCAGTACTTC. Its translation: CASSLAWRDEQYF.

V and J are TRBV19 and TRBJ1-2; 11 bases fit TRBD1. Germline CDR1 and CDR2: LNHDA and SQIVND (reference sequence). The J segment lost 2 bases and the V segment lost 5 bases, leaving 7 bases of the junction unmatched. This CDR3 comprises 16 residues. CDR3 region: CASSPRTGGGNYGYTF. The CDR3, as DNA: TGTGCCAGTAGTCCGCGGACAGGGGGCGGGAACTATGGCTACACCTTC.

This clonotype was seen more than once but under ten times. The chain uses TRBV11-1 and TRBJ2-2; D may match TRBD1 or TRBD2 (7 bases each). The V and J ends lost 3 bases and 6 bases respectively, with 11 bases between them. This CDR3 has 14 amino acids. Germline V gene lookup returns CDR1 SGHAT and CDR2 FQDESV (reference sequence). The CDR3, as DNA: TGTGCCAGCAGCTTCAGGGGGGGCCCCGGGGAGCTGTTTTTT. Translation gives CASSFRGGPGELFF. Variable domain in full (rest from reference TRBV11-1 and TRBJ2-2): EAEVAQSPRYKITEKSQAVAFWCDPISGHATLYWYRQILGQGPELLVQFQDESVVDDSQLPKDRFSAERLKGVDSTLKIQPAELGDSAMYLCASSFRGGPGELFFGEGSRLTVL.

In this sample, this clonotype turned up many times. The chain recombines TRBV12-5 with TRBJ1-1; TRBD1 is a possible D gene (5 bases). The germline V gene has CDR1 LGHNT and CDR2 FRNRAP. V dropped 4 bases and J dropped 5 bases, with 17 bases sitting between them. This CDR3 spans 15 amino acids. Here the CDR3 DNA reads TGTGCTAGTGGTTCATACCACGGCGGGGGTACTGAAGCTTTCTTT. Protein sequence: CASGSYHGGGTEAFF. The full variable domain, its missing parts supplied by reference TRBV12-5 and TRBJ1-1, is DARVTQTPRHKVTEMGQEVTMRCQPILGHNTVFWYRQTMMQGLELLAYFRNRAPLDDSGMPKDRFSAEMPDATLATLKIQPSEPRDSAVYFCASGSYHGGGTEAFFGQGTRLTVV.

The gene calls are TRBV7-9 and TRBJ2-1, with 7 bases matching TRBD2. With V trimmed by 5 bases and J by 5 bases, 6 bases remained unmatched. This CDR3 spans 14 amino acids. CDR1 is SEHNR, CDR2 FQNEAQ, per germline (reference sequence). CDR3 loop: CASSPREGHNEQFF. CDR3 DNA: TGTGCCAGCAGCCCGAGGGAGGGCCACAATGAGCAGTTCTTC.